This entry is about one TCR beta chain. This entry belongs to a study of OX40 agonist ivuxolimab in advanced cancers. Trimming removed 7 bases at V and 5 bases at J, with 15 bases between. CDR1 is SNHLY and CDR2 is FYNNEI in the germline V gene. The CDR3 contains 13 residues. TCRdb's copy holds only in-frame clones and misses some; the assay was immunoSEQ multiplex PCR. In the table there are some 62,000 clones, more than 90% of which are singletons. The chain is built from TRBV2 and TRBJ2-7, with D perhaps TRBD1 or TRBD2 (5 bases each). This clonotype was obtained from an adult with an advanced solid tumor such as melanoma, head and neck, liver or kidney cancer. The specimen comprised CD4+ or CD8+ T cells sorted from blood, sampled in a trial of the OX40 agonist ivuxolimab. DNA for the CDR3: TGTGCCAGCACGCTCGGGCAGGGAGACGAGCAGTACTTC. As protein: CASTLGQGDEQYF.